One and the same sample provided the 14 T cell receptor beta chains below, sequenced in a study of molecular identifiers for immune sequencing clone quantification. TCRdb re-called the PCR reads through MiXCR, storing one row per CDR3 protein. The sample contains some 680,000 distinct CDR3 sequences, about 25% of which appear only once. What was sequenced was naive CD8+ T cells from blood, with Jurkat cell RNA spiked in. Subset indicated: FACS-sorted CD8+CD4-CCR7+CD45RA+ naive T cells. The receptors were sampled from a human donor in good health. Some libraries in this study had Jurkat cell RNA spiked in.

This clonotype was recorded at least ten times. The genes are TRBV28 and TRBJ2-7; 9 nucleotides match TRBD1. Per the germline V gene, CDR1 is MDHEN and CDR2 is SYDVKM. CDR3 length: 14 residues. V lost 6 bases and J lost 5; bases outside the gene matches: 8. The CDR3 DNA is TGTGCCAGCAGCCCCGGTACAGGGGGCGACGAGCAGTACTTC. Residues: CASSPGTGGDEQYF.

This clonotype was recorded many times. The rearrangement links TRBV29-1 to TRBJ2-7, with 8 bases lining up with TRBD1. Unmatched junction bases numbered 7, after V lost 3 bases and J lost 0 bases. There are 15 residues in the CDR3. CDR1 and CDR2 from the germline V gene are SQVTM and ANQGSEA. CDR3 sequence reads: CSVEGGQGFSYEQYF. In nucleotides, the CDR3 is TGCAGCGTTGAGGGAGGACAGGGTTTCTCCTACGAGCAGTACTTC.

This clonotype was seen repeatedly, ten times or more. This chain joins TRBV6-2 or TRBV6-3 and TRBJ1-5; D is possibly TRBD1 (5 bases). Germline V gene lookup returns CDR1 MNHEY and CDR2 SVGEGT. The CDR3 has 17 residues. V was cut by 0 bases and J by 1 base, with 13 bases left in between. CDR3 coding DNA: TGTGCCAGCAGTTACTCGCCGGGGAAGGGGAGCAATCAGCCCCAGCATTTT. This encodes CASSYSPGKGSNQPQHF.

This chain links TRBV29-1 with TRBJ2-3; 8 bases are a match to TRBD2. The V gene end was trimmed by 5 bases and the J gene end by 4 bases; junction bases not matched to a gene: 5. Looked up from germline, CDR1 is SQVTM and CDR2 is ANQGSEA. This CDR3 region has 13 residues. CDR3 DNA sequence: TGCAGCGTTAGCGGGAGCAACCCAGATACGCAGTATTTT. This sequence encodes CSVSGSNPDTQYF.

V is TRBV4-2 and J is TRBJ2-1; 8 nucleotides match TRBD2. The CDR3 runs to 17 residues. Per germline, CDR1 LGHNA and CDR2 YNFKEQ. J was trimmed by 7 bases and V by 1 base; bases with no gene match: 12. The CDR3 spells CASSQAGPGLVGNEQFF. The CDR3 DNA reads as TGTGCCAGCAGCCAAGCGGGCCCGGGACTAGTTGGGAATGAGCAGTTCTTC.

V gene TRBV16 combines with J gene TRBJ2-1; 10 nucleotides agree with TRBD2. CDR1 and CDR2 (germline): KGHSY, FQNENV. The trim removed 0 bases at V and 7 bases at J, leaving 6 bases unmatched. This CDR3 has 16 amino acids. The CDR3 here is CASSQSLAGENNEQFF. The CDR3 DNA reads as TGTGCCAGCAGCCAATCTCTAGCGGGAGAGAATAATGAGCAGTTCTTC.

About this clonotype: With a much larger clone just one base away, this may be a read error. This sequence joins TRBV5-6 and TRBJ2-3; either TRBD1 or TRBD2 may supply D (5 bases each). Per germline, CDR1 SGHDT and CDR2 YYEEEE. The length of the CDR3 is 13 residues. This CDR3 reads CASSWGYKDTRYF. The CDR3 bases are TGTGCCAGCAGCTGGGGGTATAAAGATACGCGGTATTTT.

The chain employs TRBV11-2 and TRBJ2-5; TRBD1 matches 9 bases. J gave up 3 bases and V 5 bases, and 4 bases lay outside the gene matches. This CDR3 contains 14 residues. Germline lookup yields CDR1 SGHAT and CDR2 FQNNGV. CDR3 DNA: TGTGCCAGCAGCGCCCGGACAGGGGAAGAGACCCAGTACTTC. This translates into CASSARTGEETQYF.

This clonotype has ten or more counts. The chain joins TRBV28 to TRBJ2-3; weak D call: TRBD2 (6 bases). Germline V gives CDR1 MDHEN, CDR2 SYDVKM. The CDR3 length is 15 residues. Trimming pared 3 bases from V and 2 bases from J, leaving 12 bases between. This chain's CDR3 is CASSFPGTDTDTQYF. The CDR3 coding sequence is TGTGCCAGCAGTTTTCCCGGGACTGACACAGATACGCAGTATTTT.

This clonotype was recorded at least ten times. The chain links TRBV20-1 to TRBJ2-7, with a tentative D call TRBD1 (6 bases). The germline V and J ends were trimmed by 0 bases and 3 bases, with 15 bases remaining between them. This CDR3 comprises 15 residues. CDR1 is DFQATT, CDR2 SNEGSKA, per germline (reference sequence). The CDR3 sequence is CSARDRGKGVYEQYF. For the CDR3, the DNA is TGCAGTGCTAGAGATCGAGGAAAGGGGGTCTACGAGCAGTACTTC.

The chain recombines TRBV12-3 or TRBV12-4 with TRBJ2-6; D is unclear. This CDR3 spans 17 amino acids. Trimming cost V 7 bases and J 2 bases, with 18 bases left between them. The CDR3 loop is CASTSIIPPTGANVLTF. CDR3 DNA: TGTGCCAGCACAAGTATCATTCCTCCCACTGGGGCCAACGTCCTGACTTTC.

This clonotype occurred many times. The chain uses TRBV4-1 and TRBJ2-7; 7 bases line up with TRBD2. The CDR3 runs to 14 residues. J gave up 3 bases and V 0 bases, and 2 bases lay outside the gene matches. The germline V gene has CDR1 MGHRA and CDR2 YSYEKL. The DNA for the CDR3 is TGCGCCAGCAGCCAAGAGGGGGGGAGCTACGAGCAGTACTTC. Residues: CASSQEGGSYEQYF.

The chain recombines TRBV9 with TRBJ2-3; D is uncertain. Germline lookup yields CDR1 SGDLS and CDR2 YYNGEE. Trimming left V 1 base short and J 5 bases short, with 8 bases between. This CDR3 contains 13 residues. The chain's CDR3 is CASSVFAQDTQYF. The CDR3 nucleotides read TGTGCCAGCAGCGTATTCGCCCAAGATACGCAGTATTTT. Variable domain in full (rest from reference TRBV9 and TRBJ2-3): DSGVTQTPKHLITATGQRVTLRCSPRSGDLSVYWYQQSLDQGLQFLIQYYNGEERAKGNILERFSAQQFPDLHSELNLSSLELGDSALYFCASSVFAQDTQYFGPGTRLTVL.

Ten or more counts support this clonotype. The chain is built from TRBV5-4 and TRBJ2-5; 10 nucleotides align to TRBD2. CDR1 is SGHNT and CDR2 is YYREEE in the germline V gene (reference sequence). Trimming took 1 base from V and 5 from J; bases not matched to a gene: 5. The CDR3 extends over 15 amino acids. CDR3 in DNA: TGTGCCAGCAGCTTGAGCGGGGGGGCCGGTGAGACCCAGTACTTC. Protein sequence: CASSLSGGAGETQYF.